This T cell receptor (beta chain) was retrieved from a study of regulatory T cells in long-lasting Graves disease. In building TCR beta libraries, iRepertoire HTBI primers were used together with Arm-PCR of CDR3 regions. TCRdb re-derived calls from the multiplex PCR reads in MiXCR, one entry per CDR3 protein. The sample lists roughly 400,000 distinct CDR3 sequences, 14% to 15% seen once, with over 7.5% in the top ten. This clonotype was picked up many times. The germline V and J ends were trimmed by 3 bases and 4 bases, with 16 bases remaining between them. CDR1 and CDR2 from the germline V gene are MNHEY and SMNVEV (reference sequence). The CDR3 is 15 amino acids. Time point reported: newly diagnosed GD, antithyroid drugs for less than 3 months. Extracted PBMC RNA gave rise to the TCR library. The sample was also linked to a second study, of T cells in Graves' hyperthyroidism and ophthalmopathy.

The chain carries TRBV27 and TRBJ2-7; the D is unclear. The source is a woman aged 40-49 years with Graves disease. The specimen was peripheral blood mononuclear cells (PBMCs), collected at new diagnosis, from a patient treated with antithyroid drugs. CDR3: CASSLSWSDWYEQYF. CDR3 in DNA: TGTGCCAGCAGTTTGTCATGGTCAGATTGGTACGAGCAGTACTTC.